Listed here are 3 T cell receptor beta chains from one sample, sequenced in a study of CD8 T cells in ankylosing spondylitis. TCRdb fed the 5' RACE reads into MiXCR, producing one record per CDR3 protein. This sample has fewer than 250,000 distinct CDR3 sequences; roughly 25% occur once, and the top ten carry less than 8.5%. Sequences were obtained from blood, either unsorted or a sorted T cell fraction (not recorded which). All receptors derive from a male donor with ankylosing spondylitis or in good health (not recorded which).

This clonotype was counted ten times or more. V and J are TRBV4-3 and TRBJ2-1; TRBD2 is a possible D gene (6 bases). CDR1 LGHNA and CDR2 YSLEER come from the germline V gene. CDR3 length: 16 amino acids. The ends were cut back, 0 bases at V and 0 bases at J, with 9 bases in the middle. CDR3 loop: CASSQEYGSSYNEQFF. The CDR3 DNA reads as TGCGCCAGCAGCCAAGAATACGGGAGCTCCTACAATGAGCAGTTCTTC.

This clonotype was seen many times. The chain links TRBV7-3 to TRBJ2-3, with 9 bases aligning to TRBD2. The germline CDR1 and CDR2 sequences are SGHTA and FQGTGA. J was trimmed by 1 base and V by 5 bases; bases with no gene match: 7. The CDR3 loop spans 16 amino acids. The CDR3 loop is CASSPGAGGGTDTQYF. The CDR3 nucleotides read TGTGCCAGCAGCCCGGGAGCGGGAGGAGGCACAGATACGCAGTATTTT.

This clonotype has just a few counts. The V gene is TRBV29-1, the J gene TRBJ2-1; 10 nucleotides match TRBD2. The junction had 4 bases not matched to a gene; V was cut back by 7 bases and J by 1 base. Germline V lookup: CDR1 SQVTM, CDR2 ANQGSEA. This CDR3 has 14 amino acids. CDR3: CSGGLAISYNEQFF. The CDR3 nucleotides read TGCAGCGGGGGACTAGCGATTTCCTACAATGAGCAGTTCTTC.